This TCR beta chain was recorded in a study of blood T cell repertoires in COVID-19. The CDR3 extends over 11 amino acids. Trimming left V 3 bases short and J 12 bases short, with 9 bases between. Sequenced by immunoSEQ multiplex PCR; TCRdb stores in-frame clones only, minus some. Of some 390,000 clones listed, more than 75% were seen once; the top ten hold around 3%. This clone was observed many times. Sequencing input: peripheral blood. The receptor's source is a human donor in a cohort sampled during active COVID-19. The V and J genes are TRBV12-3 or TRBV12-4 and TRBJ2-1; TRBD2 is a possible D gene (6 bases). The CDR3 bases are TGTGCCAGCAGTTTCCGGAGGGGGCAGTTCTTC. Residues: CASSFRRGQFF.